The clone carrying this T cell receptor beta chain was picked up one time. The antigen is undetermined. Sequenced by immunoSEQ multiplex PCR; TCRdb stores in-frame clones only, minus some. Here the sample spans roughly 26,000 clones, 84% being singletons. The CDR3 contains 16 residues. Germline V gives CDR1 MNHNS, CDR2 SASEGT. The V and J ends lost 3 bases and 4 bases respectively, with 19 bases between them. The record originates from a study of lymphopenia after photon versus proton radiotherapy. Study-level points and caveats: Authors raise, but do not show, better survival with proton therapy. Photon-treated patients lost naive T cells and TCR diversity; proton-treated stayed stable.

The J gene is TRBJ2-7, the V gene TRBV6-1; the D gene is possibly TRBD1 (8 bases). Sequences were derived from peripheral blood, sampled from a patient treated with photon-based radiotherapy. The clonotype comes from a man aged 40-55 years with gastric cancer. The CDR3 DNA reads as TGTGCCAGCAGTGATTACAGGGGGGAGGGATCGTACGAGCAGTACTTC. Its protein product is CASSDYRGEGSYEQYF.